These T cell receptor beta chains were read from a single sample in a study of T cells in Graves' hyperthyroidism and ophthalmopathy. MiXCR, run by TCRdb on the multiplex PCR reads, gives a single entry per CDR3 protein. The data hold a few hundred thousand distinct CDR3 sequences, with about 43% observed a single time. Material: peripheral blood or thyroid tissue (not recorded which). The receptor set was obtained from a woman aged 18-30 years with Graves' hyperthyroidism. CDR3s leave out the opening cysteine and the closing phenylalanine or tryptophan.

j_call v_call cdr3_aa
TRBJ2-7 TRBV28 ASRKTDTSSYEQY
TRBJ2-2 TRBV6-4 ASNGRSNTGELF
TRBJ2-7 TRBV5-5 ASRGLAGINEQY
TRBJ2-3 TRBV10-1 ASSPSGANGDTQY
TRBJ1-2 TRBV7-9 ASSLTPGNYGYT
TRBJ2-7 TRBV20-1 SARDPNWGSSYEQY
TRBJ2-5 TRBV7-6 ARAGVPQETQY
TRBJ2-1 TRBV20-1 SAAWEGPNEQF
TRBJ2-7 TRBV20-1 SARGLQGESSYEQY
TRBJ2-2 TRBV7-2 ASSGAPGELF
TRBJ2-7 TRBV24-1 ATSDFSTGGRYEQY
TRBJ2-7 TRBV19 ASSRQGTSGRAEYEQY
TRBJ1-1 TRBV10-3 AISGVRQGSLAF
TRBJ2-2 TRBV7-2 ASSWRIVHTGELF
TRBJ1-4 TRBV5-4 ASSHRTGVGEKLF
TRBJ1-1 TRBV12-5 ASTGQITEAF
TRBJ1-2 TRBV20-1 SARVSQGSDYGYT
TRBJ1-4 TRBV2 ASSDLGFSTNEKLF
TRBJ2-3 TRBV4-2 ASSQEPAGASTDTQY
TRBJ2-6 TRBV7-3 ASSSPGAGSSGANVLT
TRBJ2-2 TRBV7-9 ASRPPGLTNTGELF
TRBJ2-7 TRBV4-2 ASSKETSYEQY
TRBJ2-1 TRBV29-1 SVDFRGGDEQF
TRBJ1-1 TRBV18 ASSPGPHTEAF
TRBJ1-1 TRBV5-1 ASSLNGPNTEAF
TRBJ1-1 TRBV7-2 ASSPGQGMNTEAF
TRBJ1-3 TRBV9 ASSPLRNTIY
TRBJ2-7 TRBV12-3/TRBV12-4 ASSSPTQSYEQY
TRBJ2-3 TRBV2 ASAGTSLLLLTDTQY
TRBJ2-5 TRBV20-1 SPHTGLAGETQY
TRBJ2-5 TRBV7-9 ASSKPGTSGVQETQY
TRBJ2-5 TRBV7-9 ASSLVGTGWETQY